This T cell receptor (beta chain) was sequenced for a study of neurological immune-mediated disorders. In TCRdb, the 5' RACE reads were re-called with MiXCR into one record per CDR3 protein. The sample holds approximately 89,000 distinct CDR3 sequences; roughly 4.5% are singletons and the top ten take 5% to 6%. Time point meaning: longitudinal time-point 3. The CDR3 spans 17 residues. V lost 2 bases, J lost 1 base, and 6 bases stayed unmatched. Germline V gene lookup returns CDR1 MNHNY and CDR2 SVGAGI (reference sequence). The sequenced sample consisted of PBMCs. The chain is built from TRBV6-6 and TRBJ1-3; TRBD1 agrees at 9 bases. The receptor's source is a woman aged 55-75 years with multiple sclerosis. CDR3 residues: CASSYPGQGLSGNTIYF. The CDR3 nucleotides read TGTGCCAGCAGTTACCCGGGACAGGGTTTATCTGGAAACACCATATATTTT.